The rows below give T cell receptor beta chains drawn from one sample of a study of T cell responses to AZD1222 COVID-19 vaccine. The table came from immunoSEQ multiplex PCR; TCRdb's copy has only in-frame clones and leaves some out. This table holds fewer than 150,000 clones, roughly 93% found once. Sequenced here: peripheral blood, sampled 28 days after the second AZD1222 dose. These receptors all come from an adult who received the AZD1222 COVID-19 vaccine. CDR3s include the opening cysteine and the closing phenylalanine or tryptophan. The D gene is left open where the match is weak. Part of the rows lack a size; the others show once, few, many or a class for expanded clones.

>NA|TRBD1|TRBJ1-3|TRBV7-2
CASSSGAAGGLGNTIYF
TGTGCCAGCAGCTCAGGGGCGGCAGGGGGCCTTGGAAACACCATATATTTT
>NA|NA|TRBJ2-1|TRBV7-2
CASSLALSLVGNEQFF
TGTGCCAGCAGCTTAGCACTCTCTCTCGTGGGGAATGAGCAGTTCTTC
>NA|NA|TRBJ2-5|TRBV4-2
CASSQDMVQRRQETQYF
TGTGCCAGCAGCCAAGATATGGTCCAGCGGAGACAAGAGACCCAGTACTTC
>NA|NA|TRBJ1-1|TRBV3-1/TRBV3-2
CASSQAIDLMMNTEAFF
TGTGCCAGCAGCCAAGCTATAGATCTAATGATGAACACTGAAGCTTTCTTT
>few|TRBD1|TRBJ1-2|TRBV3-1/TRBV3-2
CASSHRDRPQLGYTF
TGTGCCAGCAGCCATAGGGACAGACCCCAGCTTGGCTACACCTTC
>NA|NA|TRBJ2-2|TRBV9
CASSVEGGEGQGLFF
TGTGCCAGCAGCGTAGAAGGGGGAGAAGGGCAGGGGCTGTTTTTT
>NA|TRBD1|TRBJ2-2|TRBV28
CALGGQGVVGELFF
TGTGCCCTTGGGGGCCAGGGGGTGGTCGGGGAGCTGTTTTTT
>NA|NA|TRBJ2-2|TRBV5-1
CASSSGTGELFF
TGCGCCAGCAGCTCCGGGACCGGGGAGCTGTTTTTT
>NA|NA|TRBJ1-5|TRBV19
CASGDSNQPQHF
TGTGCGTCAGGGGACAGCAATCAGCCCCAGCATTTT
>NA|NA|TRBJ1-1|TRBV13
CASSSIRQDSRTEAFF
TGTGCCAGCAGCTCCATAAGACAGGATTCGCGCACTGAAGCTTTCTTT
>NA|NA|TRBJ2-7|TRBV28
CASNSAGSSYEQYF
TGTGCCAGCAACTCTGCGGGCAGCTCCTACGAGCAGTACTTC
>NA|TRBD2|TRBJ2-1|TRBV28
CASSLGFTSAYTYNEQFF
TGTGCCAGCAGTTTGGGGTTTACTAGCGCATACACCTACAATGAGCAGTTCTTC
>NA|TRBD1|TRBJ1-6|TRBV28
CASSLGDRSNSPLHF
TGTGCCAGCAGCCTCGGGGACAGGAGTAATTCACCCCTCCACTTT
>once|NA|TRBJ1-1|TRBV4-3
CASSQDRARTAEAFF
TGCGCCAGCAGCCAAGATAGGGCCAGGACCGCTGAAGCTTTCTTT
>NA|TRBD1|TRBJ2-3|TRBV11-2
CASSLVLQGATDTQYF
TGTGCCAGCAGCTTAGTTTTACAGGGGGCCACAGATACGCAGTATTTT
>NA|TRBD2|TRBJ2-1|TRBV24-1
CATSDLMTSGGYNEQFF
TGTGCCACCAGTGATTTGATGACTAGCGGGGGATACAATGAGCAGTTCTTC
>NA|NA|TRBJ1-2|TRBV6-1
CASSEGRGRITLWGYTF
TGTGCCAGCAGTGAAGGACGCGGGCGGATAACCTTATGGGGCTACACCTTC
>NA|NA|TRBJ2-2|TRBV19
CASRTGTGGELFF
TGTGCCAGTAGGACAGGGACTGGCGGGGAGCTGTTTTTT
>NA|NA|TRBJ1-1|TRBV19
CASSRQKNTEAFF
TGTGCCAGTAGTAGGCAAAAAAACACTGAAGCTTTCTTT
>NA|NA|TRBJ1-3|TRBV5-4
CASSTHREDSKNTIYF
TGTGCCAGCAGCACGCACAGGGAAGACTCGAAAAACACCATATATTTT
>NA|NA|TRBJ1-2|TRBV7-9
CASSSLLIEDYGYTF
TGTGCCAGCAGCTCCCTCCTGATAGAGGACTATGGCTACACCTTC
>NA|TRBD1|TRBJ1-2|TRBV4-1
CASSQDFKGDRVYGYTF
TGCGCCAGCAGCCAGGACTTCAAAGGGGACAGGGTCTATGGCTACACCTTC
>NA|TRBD1|TRBJ1-1|TRBV29-1
CSVGGQRNTEAFF
TGCAGCGTTGGGGGACAGAGGAACACTGAAGCTTTCTTT
>NA|NA|TRBJ1-1|TRBV11-2
CASSFGTNTEAFF
TGTGCCAGCAGCTTCGGGACGAACACTGAAGCTTTCTTT
>NA|NA|TRBJ1-1|TRBV6-5
CASSYSWGVNTEAFF
TGTGCCAGCAGTTACTCCTGGGGGGTGAACACTGAAGCTTTCTTT
>once|NA|TRBJ1-2|TRBV6-2/TRBV6-3
CASSSAGTDYYGYTF
TGTGCCAGCAGTTCCGCCGGGACGGACTACTATGGCTACACCTTC
>NA|NA|TRBJ1-1|TRBV5-8
CASRGGFEAFF
TGTGCCAGCAGAGGGGGGTTCGAAGCTTTCTTT